Listed here are 20 T cell receptor beta chains from one sample, sequenced in a study of cytomegalovirus exposure and HLA in healthy donors. Vbeta (60) and Jbeta (13) primers were used in the PCR. The table came from immunoSEQ multiplex PCR; TCRdb's copy has only in-frame clones and leaves some out. The repertoire holds 18,000 or so clones, with under 80% as singletons. The sample was PBMCs. All receptors come from a young man in good health and CMV-seronegative.

The CDR3: CSVVNGGTDTQYF. CDR3 DNA sequence: TGCAGCGTTGTCAACGGGGGCACAGATACGCAGTATTTT. The chain is built from TRBV29-1 and TRBJ2-3; perhaps TRBD2 as D (5 bases). Germline V gene lookup returns CDR1 SQVTM and CDR2 ANQGSEA. With 4 bases removed from V and 1 base from J, the gap between germline ends came to 9 bases. The CDR3 is 13 residues long.

This rearrangement joins TRBV14 to TRBJ2-5, with D perhaps TRBD1 (5 bases). There are 14 residues in the CDR3. Trimming removed 2 bases from V and 4 bases from J, with 11 bases in between. Germline V gene lookup returns CDR1 SGHDN and CDR2 FVKESK. The CDR3 sequence: CASSQNRGRETQYF. The CDR3 DNA reads as TGTGCCAGCAGCCAAAATAGGGGCAGAGAGACCCAGTACTTC.

This clone has a handful of counts. J is TRBJ1-2 and V is TRBV29-1; D remains unclear. V gave up 4 bases and J gave up 5 bases, with 8 bases separating them. Germline V CDR1 and CDR2: SQVTM, ANQGSEA. There are 11 residues in the CDR3. CDR3 protein: CSVGSSYGYTF. CDR3 nucleotides: TGCAGCGTTGGGTCCAGTTATGGCTACACCTTC.

This rearrangement joins TRBV4-2 to TRBJ2-7, with D perhaps matching TRBD2 (5 bases). Germline values: CDR1 LGHNA, CDR2 YNFKEQ. The CDR3 extends over 14 amino acids. Trimming left V 0 bases short and J 7 bases short, with 13 bases between. This CDR3 reads CASSQDNLAGEQYF. The CDR3 DNA is TGTGCCAGCAGCCAAGATAATCTAGCTGGGGAGCAGTACTTC.

The chain is built from TRBV10-3 and TRBJ1-6; D gene ambiguous. This CDR3 spans 13 amino acids. The V gene's germline CDR1 is ENHRY and CDR2 SYGVKD. V lost 0 bases and J lost 18, with 15 bases in between. The CDR3 region has the DNA TGTGCCATCAGTGAGTCGTATGGACTCCTCGCCCACTTT. This sequence encodes CAISESYGLLAHF.

V gene TRBV5-4 combines with J gene TRBJ1-2, with 9 bases identical to TRBD1. The CDR3 is 12 residues long. Germline values: CDR1 SGHNT, CDR2 YYREEE (reference sequence). The V segment lost 5 bases and the J segment 6 bases; nucleotides outside the gene matches: 2. CDR3 bases: TGTGCCAGCAGACAGGGGGCGGATGGCTACACCTTC. It codes for CASRQGADGYTF.

V gene TRBV6-5 combines with J gene TRBJ1-1; D is unclear. The germline CDR1 and CDR2 sequences are MNHEY and SVGAGI. Trimming took off 8 bases at V and 1 base at J, with 11 bases between the two ends. This CDR3 spans 13 amino acids. The CDR3 here is CASRGLPNTEAFF. The CDR3 nucleotides read TGTGCCAGCCGCGGGTTGCCGAACACTGAAGCTTTCTTT.

This chain connects TRBV9 to TRBJ2-3, with D perhaps matching TRBD2 (6 bases). Germline CDR1 reads SGDLS; CDR2 reads YYNGEE. CDR3 length: 15 amino acids. The germline V and J ends were trimmed by 0 bases and 6 bases, with 14 bases remaining between them. CDR3 DNA: TGTGCCAGCAGCGTAGGGGGACTCCTTCTGGATACGCAGTATTTT. This translates into CASSVGGLLLDTQYF.

The chain links TRBV19 to TRBJ1-1, with D possibly TRBD1 on 6 matching bases. This CDR3 has 14 residues. CDR1 and CDR2 from the germline V gene are LNHDA and SQIVND (reference sequence). V was shortened by 8 bases and J by 2 bases, with 15 bases between the two germline ends. CDR3 sequence reads: CASARQDGNTEAFF. In DNA, the CDR3 is TGTGCCAGTGCTAGACAGGACGGCAACACTGAAGCTTTCTTT.

The chain couples TRBV5-1 to TRBJ1-1; the D gene is possibly TRBD1 (5 bases). Germline lookup yields CDR1 SGHRS and CDR2 YFSETQ. Trimming stripped 5 bases from V and 1 base from J, with 6 bases between. The CDR3 has 12 residues. The chain's CDR3 is CASRDRNTEAFF. The CDR3 DNA reads TGCGCCAGCAGAGACAGGAACACTGAAGCTTTCTTT.

Only a few counts were recorded for this clone. The CDR3 region is CASSPAGTAENSPLHF. DNA for the CDR3: TGTGCCAGCAGCCCGGCCGGGACAGCCGAAAATTCACCCCTCCACTTT. The chain recombines TRBV11-2 with TRBJ1-6; the match to TRBD1 covers 7 bases. The length of the CDR3 is 16 residues. Germline V gene data show CDR1 as SGHAT and CDR2 as FQNNGV. With V trimmed by 5 bases and J by 7 bases, 11 bases remained unmatched.

This clone has just a few counts. Germline is not matched at one junction end, which may reflect a read error. The chain employs TRBV30 and TRBJ2-7; D possibly corresponds to TRBD1 (6 bases). The CDR3 length is 13 residues. CDR1 and CDR2 (germline): GTSNPN, SVGIG (reference sequence). CDR3 DNA sequence: TGTGCCTGGACCGGGACACCCTTCCCTACGCCGAACTTC. It specifies CAWTGTPFPTPNF.

V is TRBV9 and J is TRBJ2-1; 13 bases agree with TRBD2. Germline assignment: CDR1 SGDLS and CDR2 YYNGEE. This CDR3 spans 15 amino acids. V was pared by 6 bases and J by 3 bases, with 3 bases of the junction left unmatched. The CDR3 region is CASTRLAGGYNEQFF. CDR3 sequence (DNA): TGTGCCAGCACCCGACTAGCGGGAGGCTACAATGAGCAGTTCTTC.

In this sample, this clone turned up a few times. The rearrangement links TRBV21-1 to TRBJ2-3; TRBD1 is the table's D call and was not checked against the DNA. TRBV21-1 is assigned pseudogene status. The CDR3 is made up of 16 amino acids. Written as DNA, the CDR3 is TGTGCCAGCAGCAAAACCCGGGACAGAAGCACAGATACGCAGTATTTT. Protein sequence: CASSKTRDRSTDTQYF.

The chain joins TRBV30 to TRBJ1-2, with D unresolved. The ends were cut back, 0 bases at V and 4 bases at J, with 15 bases in the middle. Germline V gives CDR1 GTSNPN, CDR2 SVGIG (reference sequence). The CDR3 is made up of 15 amino acids. The CDR3 reads CAWSVSFGPGYGYTF. Here the CDR3 DNA reads TGTGCCTGGAGTGTTAGCTTTGGCCCCGGCTATGGCTACACCTTC.

In this sample, this clone turned up a few times. This chain connects TRBV21-1 to TRBJ2-7; the D call of TRBD2 is as the table states it, not checked on the DNA. TRBV21-1 is termed a pseudogene. This CDR3 spans 18 amino acids. CDR3 in amino acids: CATDGEGLADIDSYEQYF. For the CDR3, the DNA is TGTGCCACCGACGGGGAAGGACTAGCGGATATAGACTCCTACGAGCAGTACTTC.

The chain carries TRBV29-1 and TRBJ2-1; 10 bases are a match to TRBD1. The junction had 6 bases not matched to a gene; V was cut back by 6 bases and J by 7 bases. Germline CDR1 and CDR2: SQVTM and ANQGSEA. The CDR3 is 13 amino acids. The CDR3 sequence is CSVTGTGENEQFF. The CDR3 region has the DNA TGCAGCGTGACCGGGACAGGGGAAAATGAGCAGTTCTTC.

The chain has TRBV25-1 and TRBJ1-1, with D possibly TRBD1 on 5 matching bases. The germline V and J ends were trimmed by 7 bases and 1 base, with 10 bases remaining between them. CDR3 size: 13 residues. In germline, CDR1 is MGHDK, CDR2 SYGVNS. The CDR3 sequence: CASIGVGNTEAFF. For the CDR3, the DNA is TGTGCCAGCATAGGGGTGGGGAACACTGAAGCTTTCTTT.

The CDR3 DNA sequence: TGTGCCAGCAGCTCCGGGACAGGGGCGACCTATGGCTACACCTTC. Translated: CASSSGTGATYGYTF. The chain joins TRBV6-5 to TRBJ1-2; 10 nucleotides line up with TRBD1. This CDR3 region has 15 residues. CDR1 MNHEY and CDR2 SVGAGI come from the germline V gene. Trimming took 6 bases from V and 4 from J; bases not matched to a gene: 8.

The DNA of the CDR3 is TGTGCCAGCAGTAGGACAGTGAACACTGAAGCTTTCTTT. Encoded protein: CASSRTVNTEAFF. The chain uses TRBV6-4 and TRBJ1-1; possibly TRBD1 for D (6 bases). The CDR3 is 13 amino acids. V lost 5 bases and J 0 bases, leaving 7 bases between the germline ends. The V gene's germline CDR1 is MRHNA and CDR2 SNTAGT.